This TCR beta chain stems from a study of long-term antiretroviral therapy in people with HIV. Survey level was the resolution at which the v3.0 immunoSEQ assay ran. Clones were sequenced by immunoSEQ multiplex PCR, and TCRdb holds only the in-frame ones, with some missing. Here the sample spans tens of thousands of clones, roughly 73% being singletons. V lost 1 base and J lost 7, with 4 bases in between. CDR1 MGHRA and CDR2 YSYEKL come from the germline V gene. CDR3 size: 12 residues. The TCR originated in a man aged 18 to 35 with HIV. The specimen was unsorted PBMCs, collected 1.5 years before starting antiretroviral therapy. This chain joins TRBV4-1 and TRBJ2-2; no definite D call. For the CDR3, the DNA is TGCGCCAGCAGCCAAGCATACGGGGAGCTGTTTTTT. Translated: CASSQAYGELFF.